This TCR beta chain was profiled in a study of T cell clones after liver transplantation. Study-level background: Post-transplant blood was tracked for graft-donor-reactive T cell clones identified in a pre-transplant mixed lymphocyte reaction. Standard immunosuppression, with no induction, continued until 12-24 months after transplant.

Here immunoSEQ multiplex PCR was the method, and the copy in TCRdb shows in-frame clones only, minus some. This sample carries roughly 20,000 clones, approximately 93% of them seen once, and the ten largest clones take about 25%. CDR1 MDHEN and CDR2 SYDVKM come from the germline V gene. The CDR3 is made up of 16 amino acids. V lost 6 bases, J lost 4 bases, and 11 bases stayed unmatched. The material sequenced was CD8+ T cells from blood, taken approximately 26 months after liver transplant. The chain has TRBV28 and TRBJ2-1, with 8 bases matching TRBD2. This TCR was recovered from a human patient who received a liver transplant. The graft donor may account for some of the T cells. CDR3 nucleotides: TGTGCCAGCAGCCCAGTGGGGCTAGCGGGTTACAATGAGCAGTTCTTC. Amino acid sequence: CASSPVGLAGYNEQFF.